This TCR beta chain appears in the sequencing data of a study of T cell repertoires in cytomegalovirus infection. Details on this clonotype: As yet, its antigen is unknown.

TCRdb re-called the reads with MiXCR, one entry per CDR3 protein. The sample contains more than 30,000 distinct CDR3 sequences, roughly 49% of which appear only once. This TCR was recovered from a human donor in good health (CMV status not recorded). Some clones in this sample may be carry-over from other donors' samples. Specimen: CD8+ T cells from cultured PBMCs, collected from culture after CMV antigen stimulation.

The CDR3 loop reads CASSLLGTTTGELFF. The CDR3 DNA reads as TGTGCCAGCAGCCTATTGGGGACAACCACCGGGGAGCTGTTTTTT. The rearrangement uses TRBV7-8 and TRBJ2-2; possibly TRBD1 for D (6 bases). Trimming stripped 5 bases from V and 4 bases from J, with 14 bases between. The CDR3 has 15 amino acids. CDR1 is SGHVS, CDR2 FQNEAQ, per germline.